This T cell receptor beta chain appears in the sequencing data of a study of post-analysis software for immune sequencing data. Regarding the study as a whole: Strong same-batch co-clustering of samples appeared with F measure clustering. Normalized Chao1 diversity was significantly reduced in patients versus controls. Patients carried roughly 5 TRBV segments more frequently than controls did, and TRBV5-6, TRBV5-1 and TRBV20-1 were among them.

Included in the TCR beta cDNA libraries were unique molecular identifiers. TCRdb re-derived calls from the PCR reads in MiXCR, one entry per CDR3 protein. The data hold hundreds of thousands of distinct CDR3 sequences, with just under 30% observed a single time. This clonotype was picked up a small number of times. Its target is not known. CDR3 length equals 15 residues. Germline CDR1 and CDR2: SGDLS and YYNGEE. The J segment lost 3 bases and the V segment lost 3 bases, leaving 8 bases of the junction unmatched. V is TRBV9 and J is TRBJ2-7; 8 nucleotides line up with TRBD2. Sequences were obtained from blood. The receptor was isolated from a girl aged 5-17 years with multiple sclerosis. The CDR3 region has the DNA TGTGCCAGCAGCGCAACAGCCGGGACTAGCTACGAGCAGTACTTC. Translation gives CASSATAGTSYEQYF.